This T cell receptor (beta chain) was retrieved from a study of human T cells and chemical hapten exposure. Regarding time point: patch test 1, 2 weeks after DPC sensitization. As for treatment: therapeutic diphenylcyclopropenone sensitization with weekly scalp DPC. Each CDR3 protein gets one entry after TCRdb re-called the RACE reads with MiXCR. The table lists 340,000 or so distinct CDR3 sequences, 5.5% to 8% of them singletons. V shed 8 bases and J 5 bases; nucleotides not matched to a gene: 10. The CDR3 extends over 16 amino acids. Per germline, CDR1 SGHVS and CDR2 FQNEAQ. The chain joins TRBV7-8 to TRBJ1-6, with TRBD1 matching over 9 bases. This sequence was found in a young woman with alopecia areata. Some clones in this sample may be carry-over from other donors' samples. The specimen comprised whole blood, sampled in connection with sensitization to the hapten diphenylcyclopropenone (DPC). DNA of the CDR3: TGTGCCAGCTTAGAGGACAGGGGAGATAATAATTCACCCCTCCACTTT. Translation: CASLEDRGDNNSPLHF.